One sample yielded the 21 T cell receptor beta chains listed below, sequenced in a study of blood T cells in healthy people across ages. Then a second PCR, running roughly 7 to 11 cycles, was carried out with a sample-barcoded 5' primer and a J-beta primer mix. TCRdb reprocessed the 5' RACE reads via MiXCR and lists one record per CDR3 protein. This sample has about 1.4 million distinct CDR3 sequences, with around 55% found just once. The source material was blood. The receptor source for this set is a man in his late teens or twenties in good health.

Comment on this clonotype: A read error may produce the germline difference seen at one junction end. J is TRBJ2-7 and V is TRBV3-1; tentatively, D is TRBD2 (6 bases). CDR1 and CDR2 (germline): LGHDT, YNNKEL (reference sequence). The CDR3 extends over 16 amino acids. The CDR3 here is CASSQRGLSRSYKQYF. CDR3 bases: TGTGCCAGCAGCCAAAGGGGACTCTCCCGAAGCTACAAGCAGTACTTC.

The chain couples TRBV27 to TRBJ2-6, with D unclear. From germline, CDR1 is MNHEY and CDR2 SMNVEV (reference sequence). The CDR3 totals 15 residues. V lost 1 base and J 2 bases, leaving 6 bases between the germline ends. CDR3 protein: CASSLWATGANVLTF. The DNA of the CDR3 is TGTGCCAGCAGTTTATGGGCTACTGGGGCCAACGTCCTGACTTTC.

CDR3 region: CSAPGTGLDEQYF. CDR3 DNA: TGCAGTGCTCCCGGGACAGGGCTCGACGAGCAGTACTTC. The chain uses TRBV20-1 and TRBJ2-7; TRBD1 matches at 9 bases. The CDR3 runs to 13 residues. The germline gives CDR1 DFQATT, CDR2 SNEGSKA (reference sequence). V was pared by 5 bases and J by 5 bases, with 7 bases of the junction left unmatched.

V usage is TRBV6-1 and J usage is TRBJ2-1; no definite D call. The germline gives CDR1 MNHNS, CDR2 SASEGT. V dropped 7 bases and J dropped 4 bases, with 17 bases sitting between them. The CDR3 runs 15 residues. CDR3 loop: CASTPGVVSYNEQFF. In DNA form, the CDR3 reads TGTGCCAGCACACCCGGAGTGGTATCGTACAATGAGCAGTTCTTC.

This clonotype was seen a single time. V is TRBV20-1 and J is TRBJ2-4; TRBD1 or TRBD2 may be the D gene (5 bases each). The CDR3 sequence is 15 residues long. The germline V gene encodes CDR1 DFQATT and CDR2 SNEGSKA (reference sequence). The germline V and J ends were trimmed by 3 bases and 0 bases, with 12 bases remaining between them. The CDR3 DNA is TGCAGTGCTAGCCCTCGGGACCTAGCCAAAAACATTCAGTACTTC. Translated: CSASPRDLAKNIQYF.

The chain carries TRBV7-9 and TRBJ2-7; TRBD2 aligns across 12 bases. Germline V gives CDR1 SEHNR, CDR2 FQNEAQ (reference sequence). J lost 7 bases, V lost 4 bases, and 8 bases had no gene match. CDR3 length equals 15 residues. The CDR3 protein is CASSSSPLAGGEQYF. The CDR3 nucleotides read TGTGCCAGCAGCTCTAGCCCACTAGCGGGAGGTGAGCAGTACTTC.

CDR3 amino acids: CASSESISRETYEQYF. The CDR3, as DNA: TGCGCCAGCAGTGAGTCGATTAGTCGGGAGACCTACGAGCAGTACTTC. The chain recombines TRBV10-1 with TRBJ2-7, with D possibly being TRBD2 (6 bases). Trimming pared 0 bases from V and 2 bases from J, leaving 14 bases between. Germline V gene lookup returns CDR1 WNHNN and CDR2 SYGVQD (reference sequence). The CDR3 is 16 residues long.

The V and J genes are TRBV13 and TRBJ2-7; D might be TRBD2 (6 bases). Germline assignment: CDR1 PRHDT and CDR2 FYEKMQ (reference sequence). The V and J ends lost 5 bases and 3 bases respectively, with 17 bases between them. The CDR3 covers 15 residues. The CDR3 bases are TGTGCCAGCAGCCAAGACGGGAGTAAGGTCTACGAGCAGTACTTC. This codes for CASSQDGSKVYEQYF. The full variable domain, with the rest looked up from reference TRBV13 and TRBJ2-7, is AAGVIQSPRHLIKEKRETATLKCYPIPRHDTVYWYQQGPGQDPQFLISFYEKMQSDKGSIPDRFSAQQFSDYHSELNMSSLELGDSALYFCASSQDGSKVYEQYFGPGTRLTVT.

This clonotype has more than one count but fewer than ten. The rearrangement uses TRBV3-1 and TRBJ1-5, with a weak D call TRBD1 (5 bases). Trimming removed 0 bases at V and 11 bases at J, with 17 bases between. The CDR3 extends over 15 amino acids. Germline CDR1 reads LGHDT; CDR2 reads YNNKEL (reference sequence). The DNA for the CDR3 is TGTGCCAGCAGCCAAGATTTATCAGGGATTCTGTCCCAGCATTTT. Translating it yields CASSQDLSGILSQHF.

In its sample, this clonotype was seen a few times. J is TRBJ2-7 and V is TRBV29-1; 11 bases fit TRBD2. Germline V CDR1 and CDR2: SQVTM, ANQGSEA. This CDR3 region has 13 residues. J gave up 0 bases and V 6 bases, and 1 base lay outside the gene matches. CDR3 sequence (DNA): TGCAGCGTCACTAGCGGGAGCTCCTACGAGCAGTACTTC. Protein product: CSVTSGSSYEQYF.

The chain links TRBV6-5 to TRBJ2-3, with TRBD2 matching 12 bases. The V gene's germline CDR1 is MNHEY and CDR2 SVGAGI. V dropped 0 bases and J dropped 4; count of bases not matched to a gene: 5. The CDR3 totals 17 residues. The CDR3 spells CASSYSLAGGRADTQYF. Written as DNA, the CDR3 is TGTGCCAGCAGTTACTCGCTAGCGGGGGGGCGCGCAGATACGCAGTATTTT.

This rearrangement joins TRBV4-3 to TRBJ2-3; 13 positions match TRBD2. The ends lost 0 bases at V and 2 bases at J; junction bases unmatched: 5. Per germline, CDR1 LGHNA and CDR2 YSLEER. The CDR3 sequence is 18 residues long. DNA of the CDR3: TGCGCCAGCAGCCAAGATAGGACTAGCGGGGGACACACAGATACGCAGTATTTT. Residues: CASSQDRTSGGHTDTQYF.

This clonotype was found a few times. The chain joins TRBV10-3 to TRBJ1-6; D perhaps matches TRBD1 (6 bases). This CDR3 is built from 13 residues. The V end lost 5 bases, the J end lost 5 bases, and 7 bases lay between the germline ends. Germline V gene lookup returns CDR1 ENHRY and CDR2 SYGVKD. CDR3 protein: CAISRTDNSPLHF. CDR3 bases: TGTGCCATCAGTCGGACAGATAATTCACCCCTCCACTTT.

The CDR3 DNA reads as TGTGCCAGCAGCCAAGATCCCAGGGCCTCCACAGATACGCAGTATTTT. Residues: CASSQDPRASTDTQYF. The chain has TRBV3-1 and TRBJ2-3; tentatively, D is TRBD1 (5 bases). V lost 0 bases to trimming and J lost 2 bases, with 12 bases between them. The CDR3 consists of 16 residues. Germline lookup yields CDR1 LGHDT and CDR2 YNNKEL (reference sequence).

V gene TRBV7-9 combines with J gene TRBJ2-5, with unresolved D. Germline CDR1 is SEHNR and CDR2 is FQNEAQ (reference sequence). The CDR3 has 14 amino acids. The ends were cut back, 5 bases at V and 3 bases at J, with 13 bases in the middle. The CDR3 here is CASSADLLKETQYF. CDR3 nucleotides: TGTGCCAGCAGCGCAGACTTGCTGAAAGAGACCCAGTACTTC.

The chain combines TRBV4-1 with TRBJ2-2; D not certain. Germline assignment: CDR1 MGHRA and CDR2 YSYEKL. CDR3 length: 15 residues. Trimming shortened V by 4 bases and J by 3 bases, and 12 bases separated the two germline ends. The CDR3 DNA reads TGCGCCAGCAGCCCCAATGGCGGTTACACCGGGGAGCTGTTTTTT. Translated: CASSPNGGYTGELFF.

V is TRBV28 and J is TRBJ1-4; 10 nucleotides line up with TRBD1. The CDR3 spans 20 residues. The V gene end was trimmed by 3 bases and the J gene end by 4 bases; junction bases not matched to a gene: 17. Germline loops: CDR1 MDHEN, CDR2 SYDVKM. CDR3 in DNA: TGTGCCAGCAGTTTCTGGACCGGGACAGGGGCCTACGGGGGTAATGAAAAACTGTTTTTT. Its protein is CASSFWTGTGAYGGNEKLFF.

This clonotype was detected only once. This rearrangement joins TRBV12-3 or TRBV12-4 to TRBJ2-3; 12 positions match TRBD2. The CDR3 is made up of 12 amino acids. J lost 14 bases, V lost 5 bases, and 5 bases had no gene match. The CDR3 DNA reads as TGTGCCAGCAGTCCTAGCGGGAGGGCCATGTATTTT. Residues: CASSPSGRAMYF.

The V gene is TRBV4-3, the J gene TRBJ2-3, with 9 bases identical to TRBD2. The J segment lost 2 bases and the V segment lost 0 bases, leaving 12 bases of the junction unmatched. Looked up from germline, CDR1 is LGHNA and CDR2 is YSLEER. The length of the CDR3 is 19 residues. CDR3 amino acids: CASSQESSGGPGDTDTQYF. CDR3 in DNA: TGCGCCAGCAGCCAAGAGTCCAGCGGGGGGCCCGGCGACACAGATACGCAGTATTTT.

The J gene is TRBJ1-1, the V gene TRBV6-1; D may be TRBD1 (5 bases). Looked up from germline, CDR1 is MNHNS and CDR2 is SASEGT. This CDR3 contains 18 residues. The V gene lost 0 bases and the J gene lost 0 bases, with 17 bases spanning the gap. The CDR3 is CASSEAPGQEGMNTEAFF. As DNA, the CDR3 is TGTGCCAGCAGTGAAGCCCCCGGGCAAGAGGGGATGAACACTGAAGCTTTCTTT.

Points on this clonotype: At one end, the junction sequence differs from germline, possibly due to a read error. This rearrangement joins TRBV4-1 to TRBJ1-1; D perhaps matches TRBD1 (5 bases). The CDR3 sequence is 18 residues long. CDR1 MGHRA and CDR2 YSYEKL come from the germline V gene. This CDR3 is CAGSQDGTGGQKNTEAFF. The CDR3 DNA sequence: TGCGCCGGCAGCCAAGATGGCACCGGAGGACAAAAGAACACTGAAGCTTTCTTT.